This TCR beta chain was retrieved from a study of blood T cell repertoires in COVID-19. CDR1 and CDR2 (germline): LNHDA, SQIVND (reference sequence). V was shortened by 6 bases and J by 6 bases, with 17 bases between the two germline ends. This CDR3 is 14 amino acids long. Participants were aged about 18 to 100 years from some 24 US areas. Clones were read by immunoSEQ multiplex PCR, and TCRdb kept only the in-frame ones, dropping some. The repertoire holds some 230,000 clones, 75% to 90% seen once, with about 3.5% in the top ten. This TCR was recovered from a woman under 30 in a cohort exposed to, infected with or recovered from COVID-19 (not recorded which). The specimen sequenced was PBMCs or T cells enriched from blood (not recorded which). The chain employs TRBV19 and TRBJ1-1; D possibly corresponds to TRBD1 (6 bases). The CDR3, as DNA: TGTGCCAGTAGCACTCAAATAGGGGGACCTGAAGCTTTCTTT. Protein product: CASSTQIGGPEAFF.